The present T cell receptor beta chain was sequenced within a study of CD8 T cells in ankylosing spondylitis. Scientists made TCR beta libraries using quantitative 5'-RACE with molecular barcodes. One entry per CDR3 protein results from TCRdb running MiXCR on the 5' RACE reads. The sample has 200,000 to 300,000 distinct CDR3 sequences, about 24% seen once. Findings of the study overall: Disease-associated clones were reportedly significantly overrepresented in matched ankylosing spondylitis synovial fluid. Disease-associated clones were CD8+ and fairly uncommon in peripheral blood.

This CDR3 contains 15 residues. V lost 7 bases and J 0 bases, leaving 13 bases between the germline ends. As regards this clonotype: Its antigen is unknown.

The sequence was collected from a male donor with ankylosing spondylitis or in good health (not recorded which). V and J are TRBV12-3 or TRBV12-4 and TRBJ2-1; no reliable D call. Sequenced: blood, either unsorted or a sorted T cell fraction (not recorded which). CDR3 amino acids: CASTPSAGSYNEQFF. In DNA, the CDR3 is TGTGCCAGCACTCCGAGCGCAGGCTCCTACAATGAGCAGTTCTTC.